Below, one T cell receptor (beta chain) is given with its context. This record comes from a study of T cells in Graves' hyperthyroidism and ophthalmopathy. The wider study: The initial diagnosis was the point when peripheral blood was collected, ahead of any treatment.

Over 18 months, lack of ophthalmopathy progression marked Graves' hyperthyroidism as stable. Criteria for exclusion of patients were uncontrolled infection, other autoimmune disease, pregnancy or lactation. Using around 10 ml of fresh peripheral blood, PBMCs were prepared. Germline CDR1 and CDR2: DFQATT and SNEGSKA (reference sequence). The CDR3 runs 15 residues. RNA transcripts were the template for amplifying TCR beta CDR3 regions. Carried out on the TCR CDR3, a first-round RT-PCR used the HTBI primer set. In TCRdb, the multiplex PCR reads were re-called with MiXCR into one record per CDR3 protein. Altogether roughly 700,000 distinct CDR3 sequences are present, 30% to 40% being singletons, with the ten largest covering less than 40%.

The chain links TRBV20-1 to TRBJ2-5; 9 bases agree with TRBD2. Near its end, the DNA agrees better with TRBJ2-1, so the J call may be wrong. This TCR was recovered from a woman between 35 and 50 years old with Graves' hyperthyroidism. The sequenced sample was blood. This CDR3 is CSAPFGGGAYNEQFF. The CDR3 nucleotides are TGCAGTGCTCCCTTCGGCGGGGGGGCTTACAATGAGCAGTTCTTC.